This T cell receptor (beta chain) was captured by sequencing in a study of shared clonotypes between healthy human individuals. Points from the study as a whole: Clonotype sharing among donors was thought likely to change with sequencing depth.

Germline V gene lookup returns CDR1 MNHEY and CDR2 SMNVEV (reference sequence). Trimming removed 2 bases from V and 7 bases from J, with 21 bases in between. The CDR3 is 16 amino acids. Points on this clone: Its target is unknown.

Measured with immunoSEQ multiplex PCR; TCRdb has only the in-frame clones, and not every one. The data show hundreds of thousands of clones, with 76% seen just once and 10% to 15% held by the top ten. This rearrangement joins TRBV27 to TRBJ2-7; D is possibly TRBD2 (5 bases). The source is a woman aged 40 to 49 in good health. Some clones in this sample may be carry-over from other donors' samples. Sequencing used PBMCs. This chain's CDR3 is CASSLRQALSGGEQYF. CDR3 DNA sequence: TGTGCCAGCAGTTTAAGGCAGGCCCTCTCCGGCGGGGAGCAGTACTTC.